Each of the 18 T cell receptor beta chains below was sequenced from the same sample in a study of Graves' ophthalmopathy and Graves' hyperthyroidism. Amplifying from RNA transcripts, the study obtained TCR beta CDR3 regions. HTBI-primed RT-PCR formed the first round, and a multiplex PCR formed the second. TCRdb processed the multiplex PCR reads anew with MiXCR; each CDR3 protein has one entry. Here the sample spans nearly 400,000 distinct CDR3 sequences, about a sixth being singletons. The specimen was peripheral blood. Receptors were obtained from a woman younger than 35 with Graves' ophthalmopathy.

This clonotype was found many times. The gene calls are TRBV29-1 and TRBJ2-7, with no clear D. V lost 6 bases and J lost 2, with 8 bases in between. Germline V gene sequence: CDR1 SQVTM, CDR2 ANQGSEA. The CDR3 consists of 11 residues. Here the CDR3 reads CSVFLPYEQYF. DNA of the CDR3: TGCAGCGTCTTCCTCCCCTACGAGCAGTACTTC.

This clonotype has at least ten counts. This chain links TRBV11-2 with TRBJ2-4; D possibly corresponds to TRBD2 (5 bases). The CDR3 runs 12 residues. CDR1 and CDR2 (germline): SGHAT, FQNNGV. The V and J ends lost 3 bases and 7 bases respectively, with 7 bases between them. CDR3 in amino acids: CASSFPGNIQYF. In DNA form, the CDR3 reads TGTGCCAGCAGCTTCCCGGGGAACATTCAGTACTTC.

This clonotype was counted many times. This rearrangement joins TRBV12-3 or TRBV12-4 to TRBJ1-6; D is uncertain. CDR3 length: 14 amino acids. V lost 3 bases and J lost 6, with 9 bases in between. The CDR3 here is CASSFSLANSPLHF. The CDR3 DNA is TGTGCCAGCAGTTTCAGCCTGGCTAATTCACCCCTCCACTTT.

This clonotype was observed many times. V usage is TRBV20-1 and J usage is TRBJ2-5; TRBD2 matches at 7 bases. The CDR3 is 13 amino acids. Germline CDR1 reads DFQATT; CDR2 reads SNEGSKA (reference sequence). CDR3: CSGGTGGGETQYF. The CDR3 DNA sequence: TGCAGCGGGGGGACGGGAGGCGGGGAGACCCAGTACTTC.

At least ten counts were recorded for this clonotype. The rearrangement uses TRBV5-1 and TRBJ2-5; 10 bases agree with TRBD2. The V gene end was trimmed by 1 base and the J gene end by 9 bases; junction bases not matched to a gene: 12. CDR1 is SGHRS and CDR2 is YFSETQ in the germline V gene. This CDR3 contains 16 residues. DNA for the CDR3: TGCGCCAGCAGCTTGTCCCAACTAGCGGGACCCGGGGCCCAGTACTTC. Its translation is CASSLSQLAGPGAQYF.

J is TRBJ2-7 and V is TRBV28; 8 nucleotides match TRBD1. The ends lost 6 bases at V and 6 bases at J; junction bases unmatched: 13. CDR3 length: 15 residues. Germline CDR1 is MDHEN and CDR2 is SYDVKM. The CDR3 DNA sequence: TGTGCCAGCAGCCGATGGGACAGGACTCGAATCGAGCAGTACTTC. This gives the protein CASSRWDRTRIEQYF.

Ten or more counts support this clonotype. V is TRBV27 and J is TRBJ2-7; D may correspond to TRBD1 or TRBD2 (5 bases each). Trimming left V 0 bases short and J 6 bases short, with 27 bases between. This CDR3 is built from 19 residues. Germline V gene lookup returns CDR1 MNHEY and CDR2 SMNVEV (reference sequence). The CDR3 DNA sequence: TGTGCCAGCAGTTTATCCAGGACGGGGCTCTTTACGACTCAGGGCGAGCAGTACTTC. Residues: CASSLSRTGLFTTQGEQYF.

This clonotype occurred a few times. The chain recombines TRBV18 with TRBJ2-7; TRBD1 matches 8 bases. The CDR3 contains 16 residues. Trimming removed 6 bases from V and 0 bases from J; junction bases left unmatched: 10. Germline V CDR1 and CDR2: KGHSH, LQKENI. The CDR3 protein is CASSFARTGSSYEQYF. The CDR3 bases are TGTGCCAGCTCTTTCGCCCGGACAGGGAGCTCCTACGAGCAGTACTTC.

This clonotype was found many times. This chain joins TRBV6-1 and TRBJ2-1, with 8 positions matching TRBD1. CDR1 MNHNS and CDR2 SASEGT come from the germline V gene. Trimming at V came to 4 bases and at J to 3 bases, leaving 5 bases not matched to a gene. The CDR3 totals 15 residues. CDR3 sequence (DNA): TGTGCCAGCAGTGTTCCGGACAGGGACTACAATGAGCAGTTCTTC. The encoded protein is CASSVPDRDYNEQFF.

The chain has TRBV18 and TRBJ2-5; D is perhaps TRBD1 (6 bases). Looked up from germline, CDR1 is KGHSH and CDR2 is LQKENI. Deletions cut 5 bases from V and 0 bases from J, with 13 bases between. The CDR3 runs 15 residues. The CDR3 is CASSLIRDNQETQYF. The CDR3 DNA follows: TGTGCCAGCTCATTAATCCGGGACAACCAAGAGACCCAGTACTTC.

The sample holds many counts of this clonotype. This chain joins TRBV19 and TRBJ1-1; 8 bases align to TRBD1. The ends lost 5 bases at V and 8 bases at J; junction bases unmatched: 10. This CDR3 contains 14 residues. Germline V gene data show CDR1 as LNHDA and CDR2 as SQIVND (reference sequence). For the CDR3, the DNA is TGTGCCAGTAGTGCGACCTTGACAGGGGTAGAAGCTTTCTTT. Translating gives CASSATLTGVEAFF.

The chain carries TRBV6-1 and TRBJ1-1; 7 nucleotides align to TRBD1. Germline loops: CDR1 MNHNS, CDR2 SASEGT. The CDR3 length is 11 residues. V lost 11 bases and J lost 4; bases outside the gene matches: 4. The CDR3 sequence: CAVRQGTEAFF. The DNA of the CDR3 is TGTGCCGTAAGACAGGGCACTGAAGCTTTCTTT.

This clonotype came up many times. The genes are TRBV28 and TRBJ1-1, with 8 bases lining up with TRBD1. The CDR3 covers 13 residues. The germline gives CDR1 MDHEN, CDR2 SYDVKM. J was trimmed by 6 bases and V by 7 bases; bases with no gene match: 7. CDR3 coding DNA: TGTGCCAGCACAGGGGGCGCGAGGGCTGAAGCTTTCTTT. It specifies CASTGGARAEAFF.

The chain combines TRBV30 with TRBJ2-2; the match to TRBD2 covers 8 bases. Germline CDR1 GTSNPN, CDR2 SVGIG (reference sequence). V trimming: 2 bases; J trimming: 7 bases; junction bases outside the gene matches: 12. The CDR3 is 16 residues long. The CDR3 protein is CAWSPGLVGDDGELFF. CDR3 DNA: TGTGCCTGGAGTCCGGGACTAGTGGGAGACGACGGGGAGCTGTTTTTT.

This clonotype showed up many times. The gene calls are TRBV18 and TRBJ1-2; D may be TRBD1 (6 bases). The CDR3 spans 15 residues. In germline, CDR1 is KGHSH, CDR2 LQKENI. Deletions cut 3 bases from V and 0 bases from J, with 11 bases between. The CDR3 nucleotides read TGTGCCAGCTCACCTTGGACAGAAGCTAACTATGGCTACACCTTC. Encoded protein: CASSPWTEANYGYTF.

The CDR3 DNA follows: TGTGCCAGCAGCCCCGTGGCTGGGGGAGAGACCCAGTACTTC. Encoded protein: CASSPVAGGETQYF. The V gene is TRBV27, the J gene TRBJ2-5; either TRBD1 or TRBD2 may fit D (5 bases each). This CDR3 has 14 amino acids. Trimming took off 6 bases at V and 4 bases at J, with 15 bases between the two ends. The germline gives CDR1 MNHEY, CDR2 SMNVEV (reference sequence).

At least ten counts were recorded for this clonotype. The CDR3 does not end in the conserved phenylalanine or tryptophan, so this is likely a read error. The V call is TRBV19, the J call TRBJ2-5; weak D call: TRBD2 (6 bases). The CDR3 totals 13 residues. The V end was cut by 8 bases, the J end by 4 bases, with 14 bases between. The germline V gene has CDR1 LNHDA and CDR2 SQIVND (reference sequence). Here the CDR3 reads CASGLAIGETQYS. In nucleotides, the CDR3 is TGTGCCAGTGGGCTAGCGATAGGAGAGACCCAGTACTCC.

Many counts were recorded for this clonotype. The gene calls are TRBV6-1 and TRBJ2-2; 9 nucleotides agree with TRBD1. Unmatched junction bases numbered 9, after V lost 8 bases and J lost 8 bases. The CDR3 loop spans 14 amino acids. The germline V gene encodes CDR1 MNHNS and CDR2 SASEGT. This chain's CDR3 is CASYPGTGLGELFF. The DNA for the CDR3 is TGTGCCAGCTATCCCGGGACAGGGTTAGGGGAGCTGTTTTTT.